Only a few counts were recorded for the clone carrying this TCR beta chain. No antigen is known for it. It was uncontrolled infection, other autoimmune disease, pregnancy or lactation that excluded patients. The V gene lost 1 base and the J gene lost 6 bases, with 7 bases spanning the gap. The CDR3 contains 13 residues. Looked up from germline, CDR1 is DFQATT and CDR2 is SNEGSKA (reference sequence). TCR beta CDR3 sequences were amplified from RNA transcripts. The HTBI set primed first-round TCR CDR3 RT-PCR. Each CDR3 protein gets one entry after TCRdb re-called the multiplex PCR reads with MiXCR. Of hundreds of thousands of distinct CDR3 sequences listed, about 13% were seen once; the top ten hold over 8.5%. The data were obtained in a study of T cells in Graves' hyperthyroidism and ophthalmopathy. Study-wide results and limits: Blood shared most expanded thyroid clonotypes above 0.001. Onset of ophthalmopathy came a median roughly 6 months after the model predicted it.

This chain links TRBV20-1 with TRBJ1-6, with D possibly matching TRBD1 (6 bases). The TCR sequence derives from a woman between 18 and 29 years old with Graves' hyperthyroidism. Sequencing was performed on blood. The CDR3 coding sequence is TGCAGTGCTAGAGGGACAGCTAATTCACCCCTCCACTTT. As protein: CSARGTANSPLHF.